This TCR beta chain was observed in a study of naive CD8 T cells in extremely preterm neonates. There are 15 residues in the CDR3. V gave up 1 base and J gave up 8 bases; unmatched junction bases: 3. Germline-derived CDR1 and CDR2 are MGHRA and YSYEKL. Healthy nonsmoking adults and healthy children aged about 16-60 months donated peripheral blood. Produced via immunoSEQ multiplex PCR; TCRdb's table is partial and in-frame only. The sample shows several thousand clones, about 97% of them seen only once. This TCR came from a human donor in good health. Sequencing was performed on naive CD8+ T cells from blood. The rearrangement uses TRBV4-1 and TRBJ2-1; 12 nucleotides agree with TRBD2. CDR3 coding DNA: TGCGCCAGCAGCCAAGGGACTAGCGGGACCGATGAGCAGTTCTTC. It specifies CASSQGTSGTDEQFF.